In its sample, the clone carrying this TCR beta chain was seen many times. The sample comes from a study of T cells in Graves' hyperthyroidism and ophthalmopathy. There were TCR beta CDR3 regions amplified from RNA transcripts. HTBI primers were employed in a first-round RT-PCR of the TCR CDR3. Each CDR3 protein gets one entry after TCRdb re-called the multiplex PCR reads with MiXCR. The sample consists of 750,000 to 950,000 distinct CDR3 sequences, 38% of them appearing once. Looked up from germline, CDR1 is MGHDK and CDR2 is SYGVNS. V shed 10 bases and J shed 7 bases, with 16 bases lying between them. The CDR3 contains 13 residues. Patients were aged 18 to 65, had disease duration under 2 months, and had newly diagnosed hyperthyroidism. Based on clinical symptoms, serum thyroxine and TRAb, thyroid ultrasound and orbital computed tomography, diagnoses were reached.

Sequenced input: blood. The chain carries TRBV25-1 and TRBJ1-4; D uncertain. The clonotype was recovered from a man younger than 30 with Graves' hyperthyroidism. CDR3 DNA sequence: TGTGCCACCCTCCAGGAAATAGGTGAAAAACTGTTTTTT. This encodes CATLQEIGEKLFF.